This T cell receptor beta chain was obtained from a study of beta chain features in type 1 diabetes. Study-wide findings and caveats: More deletions and fewer insertions at VDJ junctions were seen in type 1 diabetes patients. For Type 1 diabetes patients, all four CD4+ subsets carried TCRB CDR3s that were moderately but significantly shorter. An over-representation of cells with high TCR expression could result from cDNA sequencing.

Details on this clone: As yet, its antigen is unknown.

Expressed TCRB transcripts were sequenced because the isolated RNA had all been reverse transcribed beforehand. Assay: immunoSEQ multiplex PCR; the TCRdb copy retains only in-frame clones and omits some. The profile covers roughly 450,000 clones, with over 11% appearing a single time and roughly 0.033% taken by the ten largest. V dropped 0 bases and J dropped 2 bases, with 5 bases sitting between them. CDR1 and CDR2 from the germline V gene are SGHTA and FQGNSA. The CDR3 runs to 13 residues. The source material was naive CD4+ T cells from blood. This TCR was sampled from a man in his thirties or forties in good health. This rearrangement joins TRBV7-2 to TRBJ2-7, with unresolved D. In DNA form, the CDR3 reads TGTGCCAGCAGCTTAGCGGACGCCTACGAGCAGTACTTC. Translation gives CASSLADAYEQYF. Variable domain in full (rest from reference TRBV7-2 and TRBJ2-7): GAGVSQSPSNKVTEKGKDVELRCDPISGHTALYWYRQSLGQGLEFLIYFQGNSAPDKSGLPSDRFSAERTGGSVSTLTIQRTQQEDSAVYLCASSLADAYEQYFGPGTRLTVT.